This TCR beta chain was sequenced during a study of blood T cells in healthy people across ages. It was with a sample-barcoded 5' primer and a J-beta primer mix that a second PCR of roughly 7 to 11 cycles was run. TCRdb re-called the 5' RACE reads through MiXCR, storing one row per CDR3 protein. This table has hundreds of thousands of distinct CDR3 sequences, about 32% appearing once. The CDR3 contains 14 residues. With V trimmed by 6 bases and J by 5 bases, 7 bases remained unmatched. CDR1 is MNHEY, CDR2 SVGEGT, per germline. A minimum of 7 million PBMCs was isolated per sample. This clonotype occurred many times.

The genes are TRBV6-2 or TRBV6-3 and TRBJ1-2; TRBD1 matches at 9 bases. The TCR was taken from a woman aged 80 or over in good health. The material sequenced was blood. CDR3 residues: CASRSIGQGYGYTF. CDR3 bases: TGTGCCAGCAGATCAATCGGACAGGGGTATGGCTACACCTTC.